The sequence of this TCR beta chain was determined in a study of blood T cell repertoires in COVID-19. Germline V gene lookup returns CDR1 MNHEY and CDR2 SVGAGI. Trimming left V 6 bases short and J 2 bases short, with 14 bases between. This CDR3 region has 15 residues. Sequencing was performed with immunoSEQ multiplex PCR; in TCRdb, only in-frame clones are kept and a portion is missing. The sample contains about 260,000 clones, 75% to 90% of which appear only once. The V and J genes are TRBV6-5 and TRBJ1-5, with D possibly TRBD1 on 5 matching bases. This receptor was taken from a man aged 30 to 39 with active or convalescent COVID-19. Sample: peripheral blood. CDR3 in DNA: TGTGCCAGCAGCTCGGAGGGAGGGGGCAATCAGCCCCAGCATTTT. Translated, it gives CASSSEGGGNQPQHF.